This T cell receptor (beta chain) was sequenced during a study of the immune and genomic landscape of osteosarcoma. Study-wide context: Patients had high-grade osteosarcoma, aged about 5-90 at diagnosis. Study observations and caveats: Average productive clonality was about 0.09, with a maximum of roughly 0.3. Clonality was benchmarked against external normal skin and healthy blood data.

V was trimmed by 5 bases and J by 0 bases, leaving 23 bases between them. The CDR3 runs to 19 residues. The germline CDR1 and CDR2 sequences are SEHNR and FQNEAQ (reference sequence). As for this clone: Its antigen remains unidentified.

Primary, local recurrence and metastasis osteosarcoma tumors were taken after treatment from poor-prognosis patients. The data were produced by immunoSEQ multiplex PCR, yet TCRdb's version contains in-frame clones alone and is incomplete. Of roughly 6,000 clones listed, 55% to 75% are singletons. This sequence was found in a human donor with osteosarcoma. The sequencing input was osteosarcoma tumor tissue from the lung. This chain connects TRBV7-9 to TRBJ2-1; possibly TRBD1 or TRBD2 for D (5 bases each). CDR3 sequence reads: CASSGGSRITLSSYNEQFF. The CDR3 DNA is TGTGCCAGCAGCGGGGGTAGCCGCATTACGCTTTCCTCCTACAATGAGCAGTTCTTC. Based on the CDR3 plus reference TRBV7-9 and TRBJ2-1, the full variable domain is DTGVSQNPRHKITKRGQNVTFRCDPISEHNRLYWYRQTLGQGPEFLTYFQNEAQLEKSRLLSDRFSAERPKGSFSTLEIQRTEQGDSAMYLCASSGGSRITLSSYNEQFFGPGTRLTVL.